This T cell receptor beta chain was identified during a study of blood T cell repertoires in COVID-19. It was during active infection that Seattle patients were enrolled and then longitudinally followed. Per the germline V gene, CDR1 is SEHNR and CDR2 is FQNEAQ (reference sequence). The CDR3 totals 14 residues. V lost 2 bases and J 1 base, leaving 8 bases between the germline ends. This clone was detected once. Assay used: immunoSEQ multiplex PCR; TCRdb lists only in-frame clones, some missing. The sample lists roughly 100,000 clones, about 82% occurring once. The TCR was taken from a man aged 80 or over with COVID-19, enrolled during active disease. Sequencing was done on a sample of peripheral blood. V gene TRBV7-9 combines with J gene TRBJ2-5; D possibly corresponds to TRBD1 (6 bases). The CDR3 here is CASSLTGFQETQYF. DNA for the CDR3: TGTGCCAGCAGCTTAACAGGGTTCCAAGAGACCCAGTACTTC.